The clone carrying this TCR beta chain was counted between two and nine times. Trimming at V came to 2 bases and at J to 5 bases, leaving 8 bases not matched to a gene. Germline V gene sequence: CDR1 SGHVS, CDR2 FQNEAQ. This CDR3 region has 16 residues. This sample was taken from a study of PD-L1 blockade in urothelial cancer. Study information: Blood was evaluated 3 weeks (second dose) and 6 weeks after therapy began.

Every PCR received spiked-in synthetic TCR analog templates. TCRdb's copy holds only in-frame clones and misses some; the assay was immunoSEQ multiplex PCR. The sample records around 86,000 clones, over 80% being singletons. The time point was: pretreatment peripheral blood. Locally advanced or metastatic urothelial carcinoma was present in patients. This sequence originates from a middle-aged man with urothelial cancer. The chain has TRBV7-8 and TRBJ2-5, with 10 bases lining up with TRBD2. Sequenced material: PBMCs, taken around atezolizumab (anti-PD-L1) treatment. Here the CDR3 DNA reads TGTGCCAGCAGCTTATTGCAGCGGGAGGGCCCGGAGACCCAGTACTTC. Protein sequence: CASSLLQREGPETQYF.